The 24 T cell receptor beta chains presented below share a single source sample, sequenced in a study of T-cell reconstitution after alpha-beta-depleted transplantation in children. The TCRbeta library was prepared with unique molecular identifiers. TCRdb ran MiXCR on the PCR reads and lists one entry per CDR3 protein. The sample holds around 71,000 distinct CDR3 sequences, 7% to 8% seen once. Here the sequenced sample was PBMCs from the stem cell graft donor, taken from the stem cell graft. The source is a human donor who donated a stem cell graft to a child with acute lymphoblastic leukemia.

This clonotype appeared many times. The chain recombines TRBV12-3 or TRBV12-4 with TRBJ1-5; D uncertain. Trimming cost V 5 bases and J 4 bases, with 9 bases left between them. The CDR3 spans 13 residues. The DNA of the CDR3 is TGTGCCAGCAGTCCTCAGGAAAATCAGCCCCAGCATTTT. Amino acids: CASSPQENQPQHF.

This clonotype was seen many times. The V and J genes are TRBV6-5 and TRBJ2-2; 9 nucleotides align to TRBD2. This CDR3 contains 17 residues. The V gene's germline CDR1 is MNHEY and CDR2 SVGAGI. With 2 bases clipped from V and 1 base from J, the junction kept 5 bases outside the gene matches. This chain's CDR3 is CASSYGGGALNTGELFF. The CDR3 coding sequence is TGTGCCAGCAGTTACGGCGGGGGGGCGTTGAACACCGGGGAGCTGTTTTTT.

CDR3 region: CASSYQGASTDTQYF. The CDR3, as DNA: TGTGCCAGCAGTTATCAGGGGGCCAGCACAGATACGCAGTATTTT. The rearrangement joins TRBV12-3 or TRBV12-4 to TRBJ2-3, with 8 bases aligning to TRBD1. This CDR3 is built from 15 residues. The V gene end was trimmed by 4 bases and the J gene end by 0 bases; junction bases not matched to a gene: 3.

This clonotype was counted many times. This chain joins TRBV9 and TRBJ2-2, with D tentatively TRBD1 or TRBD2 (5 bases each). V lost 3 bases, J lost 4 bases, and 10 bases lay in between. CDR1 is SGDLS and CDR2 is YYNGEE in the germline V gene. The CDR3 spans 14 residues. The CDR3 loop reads CASSAAGTTGELFF. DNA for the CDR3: TGTGCCAGCAGCGCCGCCGGGACCACCGGGGAGCTGTTTTTT.

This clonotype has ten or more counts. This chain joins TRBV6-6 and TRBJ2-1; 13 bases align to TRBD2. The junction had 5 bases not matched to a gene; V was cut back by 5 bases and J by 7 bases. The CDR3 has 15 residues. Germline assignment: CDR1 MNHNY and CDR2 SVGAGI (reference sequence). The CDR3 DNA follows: TGTGCCAGCAGTAAGGGACTAGCGGGGAGGAATGAGCAGTTCTTC. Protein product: CASSKGLAGRNEQFF.

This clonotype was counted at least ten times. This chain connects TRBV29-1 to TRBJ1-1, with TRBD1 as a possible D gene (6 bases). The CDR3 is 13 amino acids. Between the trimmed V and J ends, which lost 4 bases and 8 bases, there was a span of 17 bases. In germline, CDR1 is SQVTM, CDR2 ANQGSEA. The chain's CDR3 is CSVGSSRGREAFF. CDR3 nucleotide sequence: TGCAGCGTTGGTAGCAGCAGGGGCAGGGAAGCTTTCTTT.

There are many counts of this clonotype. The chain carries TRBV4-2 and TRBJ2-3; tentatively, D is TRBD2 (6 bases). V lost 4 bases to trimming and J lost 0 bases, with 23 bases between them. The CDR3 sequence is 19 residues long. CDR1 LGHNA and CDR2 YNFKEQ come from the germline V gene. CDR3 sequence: CASSPYGAGTRLSTDTQYF. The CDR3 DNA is TGTGCCAGCAGCCCCTACGGAGCGGGTACCCGACTAAGCACAGATACGCAGTATTTT.

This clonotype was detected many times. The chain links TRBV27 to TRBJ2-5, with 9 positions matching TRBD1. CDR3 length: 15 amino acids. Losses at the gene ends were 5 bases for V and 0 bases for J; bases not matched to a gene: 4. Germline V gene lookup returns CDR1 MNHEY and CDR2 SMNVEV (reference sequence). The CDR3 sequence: CASSRQGVYQETQYF. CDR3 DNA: TGTGCCAGCAGTAGACAGGGGGTCTACCAAGAGACCCAGTACTTC.

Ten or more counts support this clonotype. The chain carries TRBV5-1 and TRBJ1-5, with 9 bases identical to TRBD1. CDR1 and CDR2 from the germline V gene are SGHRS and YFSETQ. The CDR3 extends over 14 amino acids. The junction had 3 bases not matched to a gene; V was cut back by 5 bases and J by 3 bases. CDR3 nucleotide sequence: TGCGCCAGCAGTGACAGGGGGATCAATCAGCCCCAGCATTTT. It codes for CASSDRGINQPQHF.

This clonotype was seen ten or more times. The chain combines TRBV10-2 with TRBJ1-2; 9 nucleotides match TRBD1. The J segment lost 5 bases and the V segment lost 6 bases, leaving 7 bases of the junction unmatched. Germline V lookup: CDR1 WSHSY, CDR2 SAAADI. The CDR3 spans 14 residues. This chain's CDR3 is CASRDRGPGYGYTF. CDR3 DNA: TGCGCCAGCAGGGACAGGGGTCCTGGGTATGGCTACACCTTC.

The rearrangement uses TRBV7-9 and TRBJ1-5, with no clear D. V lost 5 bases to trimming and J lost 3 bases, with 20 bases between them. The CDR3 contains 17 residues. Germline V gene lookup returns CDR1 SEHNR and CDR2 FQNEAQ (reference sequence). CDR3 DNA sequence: TGTGCCAGCAGCCCTAAGAGTCCCGGGGTTAACAATCAGCCCCAGCATTTT. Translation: CASSPKSPGVNNQPQHF.

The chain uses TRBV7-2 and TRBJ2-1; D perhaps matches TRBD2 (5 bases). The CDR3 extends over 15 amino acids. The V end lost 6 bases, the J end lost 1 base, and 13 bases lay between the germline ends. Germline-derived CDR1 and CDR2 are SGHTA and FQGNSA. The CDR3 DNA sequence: TGTGCCAGCAGTGAGGGTGTAGGGTCCTACAATGAGCAGTTCTTC. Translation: CASSEGVGSYNEQFF.

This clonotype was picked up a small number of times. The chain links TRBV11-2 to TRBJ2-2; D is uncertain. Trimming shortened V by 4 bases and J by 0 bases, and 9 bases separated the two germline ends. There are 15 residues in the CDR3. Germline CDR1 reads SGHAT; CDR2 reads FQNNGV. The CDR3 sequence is CASSSTASNTGELFF. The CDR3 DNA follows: TGTGCCAGCAGCTCGACGGCTTCGAACACCGGGGAGCTGTTTTTT.

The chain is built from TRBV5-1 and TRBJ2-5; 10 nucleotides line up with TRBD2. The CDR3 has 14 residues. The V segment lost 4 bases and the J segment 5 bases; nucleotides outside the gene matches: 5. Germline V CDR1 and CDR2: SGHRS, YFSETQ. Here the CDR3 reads CASSGLAGVETQYF. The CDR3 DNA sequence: TGCGCCAGCAGCGGGCTAGCGGGGGTGGAGACCCAGTACTTC.

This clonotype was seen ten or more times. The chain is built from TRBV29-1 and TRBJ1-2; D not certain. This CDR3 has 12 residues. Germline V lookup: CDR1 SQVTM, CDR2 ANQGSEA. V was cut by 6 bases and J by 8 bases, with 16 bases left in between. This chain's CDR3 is CSVHRMGVGYTF. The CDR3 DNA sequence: TGCAGCGTCCACCGAATGGGCGTAGGCTACACCTTC.

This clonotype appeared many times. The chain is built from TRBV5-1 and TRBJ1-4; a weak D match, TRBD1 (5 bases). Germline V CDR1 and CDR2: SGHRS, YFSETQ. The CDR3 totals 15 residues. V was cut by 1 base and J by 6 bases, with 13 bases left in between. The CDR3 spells CASSLFGQTDEKLFF. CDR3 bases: TGCGCCAGCAGCTTGTTCGGACAAACGGATGAAAAACTGTTTTTT.

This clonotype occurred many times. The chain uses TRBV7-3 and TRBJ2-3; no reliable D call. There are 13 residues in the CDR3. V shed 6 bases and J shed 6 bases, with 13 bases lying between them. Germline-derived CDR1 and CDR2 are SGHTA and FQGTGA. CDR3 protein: CASSSIGSDTQYF. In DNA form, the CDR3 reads TGTGCCAGCAGTAGTATAGGATCCGATACGCAGTATTTT.

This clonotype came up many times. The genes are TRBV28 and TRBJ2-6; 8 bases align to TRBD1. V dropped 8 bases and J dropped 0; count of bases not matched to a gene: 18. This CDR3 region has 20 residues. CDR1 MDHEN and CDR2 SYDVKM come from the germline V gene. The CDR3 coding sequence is TGTGCCAGCGGTGGCCCGACTTGGGACAGGAGAGACTCTGGGGCCAACGTCCTGACTTTC. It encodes CASGGPTWDRRDSGANVLTF.

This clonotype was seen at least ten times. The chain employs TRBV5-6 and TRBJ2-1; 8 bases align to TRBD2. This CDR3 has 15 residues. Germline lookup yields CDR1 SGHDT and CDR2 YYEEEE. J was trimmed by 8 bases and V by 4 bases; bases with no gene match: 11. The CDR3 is CASSRIEGTRDEQFF. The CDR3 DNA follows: TGTGCCAGCAGCCGAATCGAAGGGACTAGAGATGAGCAGTTCTTC.

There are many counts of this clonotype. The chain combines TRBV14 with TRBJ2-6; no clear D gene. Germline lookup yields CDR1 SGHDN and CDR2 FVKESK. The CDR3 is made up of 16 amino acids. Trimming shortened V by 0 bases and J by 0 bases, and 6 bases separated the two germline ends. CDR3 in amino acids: CASSQEGNSGANVLTF. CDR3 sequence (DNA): TGTGCCAGCAGCCAAGAGGGGAACTCTGGGGCCAACGTCCTGACTTTC.

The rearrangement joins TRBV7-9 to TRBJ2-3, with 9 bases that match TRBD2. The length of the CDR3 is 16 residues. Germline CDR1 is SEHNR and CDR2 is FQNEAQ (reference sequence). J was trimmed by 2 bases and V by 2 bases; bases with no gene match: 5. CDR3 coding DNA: TGTGCCAGCAGCTTAACTAGCGGGTCCATCACAGATACGCAGTATTTT. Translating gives CASSLTSGSITDTQYF.

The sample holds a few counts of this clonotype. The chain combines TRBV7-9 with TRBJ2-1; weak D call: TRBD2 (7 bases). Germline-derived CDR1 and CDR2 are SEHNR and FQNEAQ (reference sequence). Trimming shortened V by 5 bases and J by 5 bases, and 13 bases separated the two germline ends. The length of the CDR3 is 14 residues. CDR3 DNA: TGTGCCAGCAGCCTGGGGGGGGCAAACAATGAGCAGTTCTTC. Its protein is CASSLGGANNEQFF.

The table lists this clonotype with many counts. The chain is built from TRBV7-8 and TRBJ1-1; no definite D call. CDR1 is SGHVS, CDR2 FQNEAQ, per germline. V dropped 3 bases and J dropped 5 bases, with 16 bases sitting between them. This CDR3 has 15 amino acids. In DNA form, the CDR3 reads TGTGCCAGCAGCTTTCGAAGTCCCTTGGGGACTGAAGCTTTCTTT. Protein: CASSFRSPLGTEAFF.

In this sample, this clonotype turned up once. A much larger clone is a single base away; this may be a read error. The CDR3 loop reads CASSSGPHYEQYF. CDR3 DNA: TGTGCCAGCAGCTCGGGGCCCCACTACGAGCAGTACTTC. The chain links TRBV5-5 to TRBJ2-7, with D possibly called TRBD1 or TRBD2 (5 bases each). This CDR3 comprises 13 residues. Germline assignment: CDR1 SGHKS and CDR2 YYEKEE (reference sequence). Trimming took 3 bases from V and 3 from J, leaving 10 bases between them.